Presented here are 20 T cell receptor beta chains from one specimen sequenced in a study of shared clonotypes between healthy human individuals (dated by TCRdb to 2019 to 2021). To prepare the library, the immunoSEQ multiplex PCR assay was applied. TCRdb took over this immuneACCESS table, retaining in-frame rearrangements with V and J assigned. Such tables are incomplete; in checked studies, under half of the missing clones stem from an unresolved V gene, and the remainder is unexplained. The sample includes about 490,000 clones, with around four fifths observed a single time. The leading ten clones occupy approximately 12% of the sample. Sequencing was done on a sample of PBMCs. These receptors all stem from a woman between 40 and 50 years old in good health. Some clones in this sample may be carry-over from other donors' samples.

The J gene is TRBJ2-1, the V gene TRBV5-1, with a tentative D call TRBD2 (6 bases). This CDR3 has 15 residues. V lost 2 bases and J 4 bases, leaving 13 bases between the germline ends. Per the germline V gene, CDR1 is SGHRS and CDR2 is YFSETQ. CDR3 in amino acids: CASSLLGGEYNEQFF. Here the CDR3 DNA reads TGCGCCAGCAGCTTACTGGGGGGAGAGTACAATGAGCAGTTCTTC.

The J gene is TRBJ2-7, the V gene TRBV18, with D possibly TRBD2 on 6 matching bases. This CDR3 region has 15 residues. The V gene lost 3 bases and the J gene lost 2 bases, with 14 bases spanning the gap. Germline values: CDR1 KGHSH, CDR2 LQKENI. CDR3 amino acids: CASSPSSGEAYEQYF. The CDR3 DNA reads as TGTGCCAGCTCACCGAGTTCCGGGGAGGCCTACGAGCAGTACTTC.

The CDR3 here is CASSPGTSGETDTQYF. The DNA of the CDR3 is TGTGCCAGCAGCCCCGGGACTAGCGGGGAGACAGATACGCAGTATTTT. The chain employs TRBV11-3 and TRBJ2-3; 13 bases line up with TRBD2. With V trimmed by 5 bases and J by 3 bases, 5 bases remained unmatched. CDR3 size: 16 residues. The V gene's germline CDR1 is SGHNT and CDR2 YENEEA.

V gene TRBV2 combines with J gene TRBJ2-5; 15 nucleotides agree with TRBD2. CDR3 size: 17 residues. V shed 5 bases, J shed 4 bases, and the junction held 8 bases outside the gene matches. CDR1 and CDR2 from the germline V gene are SNHLY and FYNNEI. CDR3 region: CASSRGLAGGFGETQYF. DNA of the CDR3: TGTGCCAGCAGTCGGGGACTAGCGGGAGGTTTTGGAGAGACCCAGTACTTC.

This clone was recorded a few times. With a far larger clone one base away, a read error is the likely cause. The gene calls are TRBV4-2 and TRBJ1-1, with unresolved D. Per germline, CDR1 LGHNA and CDR2 YNFKEQ. The length of the CDR3 is 15 residues. CDR3 DNA: TGTGCCGGCAGCCAGACGACTTTAACGAACACTGAAGCTTTCTTT. The encoded protein is CAGSQTTLTNTEAFF.

The chain combines TRBV10-3 with TRBJ1-5; D is perhaps TRBD1 (6 bases). Per germline, CDR1 ENHRY and CDR2 SYGVKD. The CDR3 covers 15 residues. Trimming removed 10 bases from V and 0 bases from J, with 16 bases in between. The CDR3, as DNA: TGTGCCACAAGAGGGCCAGGGGCTAGCAATCAGCCCCAGCATTTT. Translating it yields CATRGPGASNQPQHF.

This clone was counted once. The chain is built from TRBV27 and TRBJ2-6; TRBD1 might be the D (6 bases). This CDR3 contains 19 residues. V was trimmed by 4 bases and J by 2 bases, leaving 21 bases between them. In germline, CDR1 is MNHEY, CDR2 SMNVEV (reference sequence). CDR3 bases: TGTGCCAGCAGTTCCAAGTATGGGGGCGAAAGGACTGGGGCCAACGTCCTGACTTTC. It codes for CASSSKYGGERTGANVLTF.

The sample holds a few counts of this clone. J is TRBJ1-1 and V is TRBV11-3; a possible D gene is TRBD1 (6 bases). The germline CDR1 and CDR2 sequences are SGHNT and YENEEA. The V end lost 4 bases, the J end lost 5 bases, and 8 bases lay between the germline ends. The CDR3 contains 12 residues. CDR3 sequence: CASSYRETEAFF. The CDR3 DNA reads as TGTGCCAGCAGCTACAGGGAGACTGAAGCTTTCTTT.

The gene calls are TRBV7-6 and TRBJ2-1, with 9 bases lining up with TRBD1. Per germline, CDR1 SGHVS and CDR2 FNYEAQ. The CDR3 runs to 18 residues. After removal of 1 base from V and 5 bases from J, the junction contained 12 bases not matched to a gene. CDR3 sequence: CASSLVPGQGSANNEQFF. CDR3 DNA sequence: TGTGCCAGCAGCTTAGTCCCGGGACAGGGCTCGGCCAACAATGAGCAGTTCTTC.

This chain joins TRBV5-1 and TRBJ2-6, with a possible D match to TRBD2 (5 bases). CDR3 length: 16 amino acids. Germline V CDR1 and CDR2: SGHRS, YFSETQ. V shed 0 bases and J shed 0 bases, with 7 bases lying between them. CDR3 DNA sequence: TGCGCCAGCAGCTTGGATCGGGGCTCTGGGGCCAACGTCCTGACTTTC. It specifies CASSLDRGSGANVLTF.

V gene TRBV6-6 combines with J gene TRBJ2-5, with 12 positions matching TRBD2. Losses at the gene ends were 6 bases for V and 3 bases for J; bases not matched to a gene: 5. CDR1 is MNHNY and CDR2 is SVGAGI in the germline V gene (reference sequence). The CDR3 has 15 amino acids. CDR3 DNA: TGTGCCAGCAGCAACCCTAGCGGGAGGGAAGAGACCCAGTACTTC. Translating it yields CASSNPSGREETQYF.

Here the CDR3 reads CASSQVAYYEQYF. In nucleotides, the CDR3 is TGCGCCAGCAGCCAAGTAGCTTACTACGAGCAGTACTTC. The J gene is TRBJ2-7, the V gene TRBV4-3; D gene unclear. The germline CDR1 and CDR2 sequences are LGHNA and YSLEER. This CDR3 comprises 13 residues. V lost 1 base to trimming and J lost 3 bases, with 7 bases between them.

This clone was detected only a few times. The J gene is TRBJ2-2, the V gene TRBV7-3; no clear D gene. In germline, CDR1 is SGHTA, CDR2 FQGTGA. Trimming removed 1 base at V and 2 bases at J, with 2 bases between. CDR3 size: 13 residues. The CDR3 region is CASSLINTGELFF. The CDR3 DNA reads as TGTGCCAGCAGCTTAATAAACACCGGGGAGCTGTTTTTT.

The chain couples TRBV2 to TRBJ2-2, with D perhaps TRBD1 or TRBD2 (5 bases each). Germline lookup yields CDR1 SNHLY and CDR2 FYNNEI. Trimming took 6 bases from V and 9 from J, leaving 17 bases between them. The CDR3 contains 14 residues. In DNA, the CDR3 is TGTGCCAGCAGGGGGGACGGACGTACCCGGGAGCTGTTTTTT. This sequence encodes CASRGDGRTRELFF.

This chain joins TRBV6-5 and TRBJ1-2, with a tentative D call TRBD1 (6 bases). There are 15 residues in the CDR3. Germline CDR1 reads MNHEY; CDR2 reads SVGAGI. Trimming removed 6 bases from V and 0 bases from J, with 14 bases in between. CDR3 loop: CASSRTARTNYGYTF. DNA for the CDR3: TGTGCCAGCAGCAGGACAGCCCGAACTAACTATGGCTACACCTTC.

The chain joins TRBV15 to TRBJ2-1; D gene uncertain. CDR1 is LNHNV and CDR2 is YYDKDF in the germline V gene (reference sequence). The CDR3 is made up of 13 amino acids. V shed 0 bases and J shed 7 bases, with 7 bases lying between them. The CDR3 spells CATSRDMGNEQFF. CDR3 DNA: TGTGCCACCAGCAGAGATATGGGTAATGAGCAGTTCTTC.

This clone was observed a single time. The V call is TRBV29-1, the J call TRBJ1-3, with a tentative D call TRBD1 (5 bases). The CDR3 contains 14 residues. CDR1 and CDR2 (germline): SQVTM, ANQGSEA. Trimming stripped 3 bases from V and 0 bases from J, with 9 bases between. The CDR3 reads CSVDPTGSGNTIYF. CDR3 coding DNA: TGCAGCGTTGACCCCACAGGCTCTGGAAACACCATATATTTT. The full variable domain, with the rest looked up from reference TRBV29-1 and TRBJ1-3, is SAVISQKPSRDICQRGTSLTIQCQVDSQVTMMFWYRQQPGQSLTLIATANQGSEATYESGFVIDKFPISRPNLTFSTLTVSNMSPEDSSIYLCSVDPTGSGNTIYFGEGSWLTVV.

This clone was seen ten or more times. J is TRBJ2-5 and V is TRBV21-1; TRBD1, as called in the table, went unchecked against the DNA. TRBV21-1 is a recognized pseudogene. The CDR3 is made up of 15 amino acids. CDR3 nucleotide sequence: TGTGCCAGGTGGGACAGGGGGTCGGGAGGGGAGACCCAGTACTTC. Protein: CARWDRGSGGETQYF.

The chain has TRBV28 and TRBJ2-5, with 12 bases matching TRBD2. Trimming at V came to 1 base and at J to 4 bases, leaving 7 bases not matched to a gene. Germline CDR1 is MDHEN and CDR2 is SYDVKM. The CDR3 is made up of 17 amino acids. The CDR3 sequence: CASSLSFRGLAGETQYF. The CDR3 DNA reads as TGTGCCAGCAGTTTATCCTTCCGGGGACTAGCGGGAGAGACCCAGTACTTC. The complete variable domain, with remaining parts taken from reference TRBV28 and TRBJ2-5, reads DVKVTQSSRYLVKRTGEKVFLECVQDMDHENMFWYRQDPGLGLRLIYFSYDVKMKEKGDIPEGYSVSREKKERFSLILESASTNQTSMYLCASSLSFRGLAGETQYFGPGTRLLVL.

The chain uses TRBV10-3 and TRBJ2-7, with 9 positions matching TRBD1. V dropped 3 bases and J dropped 6; count of bases not matched to a gene: 9. Germline values: CDR1 ENHRY, CDR2 SYGVKD. The CDR3 sequence is 15 residues long. The CDR3 region has the DNA TGTGCCATCAGTGAAGGGGACAGGGATGTTGGCGAGCAGTACTTC. Protein: CAISEGDRDVGEQYF.